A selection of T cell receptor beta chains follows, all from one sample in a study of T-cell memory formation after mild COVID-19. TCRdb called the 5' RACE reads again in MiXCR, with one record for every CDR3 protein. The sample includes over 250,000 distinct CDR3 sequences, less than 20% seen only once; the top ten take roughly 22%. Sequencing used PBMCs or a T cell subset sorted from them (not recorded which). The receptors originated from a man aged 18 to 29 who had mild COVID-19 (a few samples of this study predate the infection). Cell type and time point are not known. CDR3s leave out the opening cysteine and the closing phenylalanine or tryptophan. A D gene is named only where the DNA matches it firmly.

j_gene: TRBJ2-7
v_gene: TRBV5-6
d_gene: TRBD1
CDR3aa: ASSDPGQGLYEQY

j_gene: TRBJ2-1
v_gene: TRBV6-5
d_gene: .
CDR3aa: ASSQGGTGRNEQF

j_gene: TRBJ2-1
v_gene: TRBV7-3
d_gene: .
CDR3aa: ASSYGTGNNEQF

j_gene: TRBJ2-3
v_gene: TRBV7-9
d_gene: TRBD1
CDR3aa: ASSGTGSTDTQY

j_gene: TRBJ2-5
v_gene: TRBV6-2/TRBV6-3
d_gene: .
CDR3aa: ASRGEVHQETQY

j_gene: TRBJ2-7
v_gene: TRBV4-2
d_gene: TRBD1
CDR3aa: ASSPETGGVGEQY

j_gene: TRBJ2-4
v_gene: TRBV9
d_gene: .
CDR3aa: ASSQGSGTENIQY

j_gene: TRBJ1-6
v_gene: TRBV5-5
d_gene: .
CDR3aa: ASSLAWEGSSYNSPLH

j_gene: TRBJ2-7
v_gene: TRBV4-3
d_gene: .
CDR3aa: ASSQGQSDRYDEQY

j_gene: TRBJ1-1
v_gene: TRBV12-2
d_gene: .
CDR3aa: ASRFTGEITEAF

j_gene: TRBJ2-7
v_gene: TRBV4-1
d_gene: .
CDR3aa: ASSLETGGAYEQY

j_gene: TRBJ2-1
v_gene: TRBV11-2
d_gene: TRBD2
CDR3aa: ASSDWTSGGAKDEQF

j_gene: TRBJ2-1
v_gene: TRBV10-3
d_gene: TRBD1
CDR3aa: AISSGTGSNEQF

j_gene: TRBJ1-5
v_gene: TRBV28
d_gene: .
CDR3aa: ASSLYSLKQPQH

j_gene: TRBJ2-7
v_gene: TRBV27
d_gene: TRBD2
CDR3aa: ASGLAGGFTYEQY

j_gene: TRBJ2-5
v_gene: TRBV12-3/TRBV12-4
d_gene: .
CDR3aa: ASSHTGQGRGGVRETQY

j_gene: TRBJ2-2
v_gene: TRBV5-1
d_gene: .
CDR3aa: ASSLMAGSTGELF

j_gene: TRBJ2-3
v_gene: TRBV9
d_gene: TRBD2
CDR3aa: ASSSWTSGDTQY

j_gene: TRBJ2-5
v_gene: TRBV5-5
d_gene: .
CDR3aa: ASSNTGYQETQY

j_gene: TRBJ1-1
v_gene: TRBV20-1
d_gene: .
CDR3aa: SLRQALGVNTEAF

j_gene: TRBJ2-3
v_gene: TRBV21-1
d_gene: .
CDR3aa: ASSPDRGRTDTQY

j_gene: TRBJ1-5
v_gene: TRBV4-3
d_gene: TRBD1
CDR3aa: ASSLGQGSQPQH

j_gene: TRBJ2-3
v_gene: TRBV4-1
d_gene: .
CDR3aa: ASSQEFLPSTDTQY

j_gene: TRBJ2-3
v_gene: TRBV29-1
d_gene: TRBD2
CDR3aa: SVEAPSGTDTQY

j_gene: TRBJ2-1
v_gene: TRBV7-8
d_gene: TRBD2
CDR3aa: ASSSTSGVDEQF